This T cell receptor beta chain was sequenced for a study of shared clonotypes between healthy human individuals. Study conclusions and caveats: Naive subsets generally had larger estimated richness than memory subsets.

The donors were all Caucasian adults (living in Nashville, Tennessee). On this clone: Its antigen remains unknown.

Replicate sorted-subset PCRs were loaded with around 0.2 ug DNA, about 28,000 T cell genomes. TCRdb's copy holds only in-frame clones and misses some; the assay was immunoSEQ multiplex PCR. In the table there are some 1.5 million clones, roughly 96% of which are singletons. The germline CDR1 and CDR2 sequences are SGHNT and YYREEE (reference sequence). With 4 bases clipped from V and 5 bases from J, the junction kept 3 bases outside the gene matches. The CDR3 contains 13 residues. Sample: naive CD4+ T cells sorted from blood. The sample's subset: CD45RA+ positively selected. The rearrangement uses TRBV5-4 and TRBJ2-7; TRBD1 agrees at 10 bases. This clonotype was sampled from a young man in good health. CDR3 region: CASSLTGGDEQYF. The CDR3 DNA reads as TGTGCCAGCAGCCTGACAGGGGGCGACGAGCAGTACTTC.